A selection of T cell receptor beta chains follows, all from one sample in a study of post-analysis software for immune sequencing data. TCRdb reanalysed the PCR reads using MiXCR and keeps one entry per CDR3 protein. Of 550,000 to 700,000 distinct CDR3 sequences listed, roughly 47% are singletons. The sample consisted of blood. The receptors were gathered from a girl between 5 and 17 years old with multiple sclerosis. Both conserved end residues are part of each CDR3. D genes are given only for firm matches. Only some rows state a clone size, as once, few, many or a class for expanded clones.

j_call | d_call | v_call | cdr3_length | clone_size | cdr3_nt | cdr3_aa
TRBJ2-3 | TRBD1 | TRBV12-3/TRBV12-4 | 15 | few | TGTGCCAGCAGTTCCGGGACAGGGGGCACAGATACGCAGTATTTT | CASSSGTGGTDTQYF
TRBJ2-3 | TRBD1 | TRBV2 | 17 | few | TGTGCCAGCATGGAGGACAGGCTAAGCACTAGCACAGATACGCAGTATTTT | CASMEDRLSTSTDTQYF
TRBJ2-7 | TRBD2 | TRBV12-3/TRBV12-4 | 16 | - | TGTGCCAGCAGTGGTAGCGGGGGGGCCGCCTCCTACGAGCAGTACTTC | CASSGSGGAASYEQYF
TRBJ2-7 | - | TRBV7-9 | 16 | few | TGTGCCAGCAGCTTAGCAGGGGGTAGTCCCGGTTACGAGCAGTACTTC | CASSLAGGSPGYEQYF
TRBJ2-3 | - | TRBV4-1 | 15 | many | TGCGCCAGCAGCCAAGATAGGGCCCAGTCGGATACGCAGTATTTT | CASSQDRAQSDTQYF
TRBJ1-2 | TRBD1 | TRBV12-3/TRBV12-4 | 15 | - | TGTGCCAGCAGTTTCGGACAGGGGAACAACTATGGCTACACCTTC | CASSFGQGNNYGYTF
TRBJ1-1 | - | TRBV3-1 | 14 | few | TGTGCCAGCACCCAAAGGGGAAGTAACACTGAAGCTTTCTTT | CASTQRGSNTEAFF
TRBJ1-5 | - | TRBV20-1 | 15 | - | TGCAGTGCTAGAGAAGGGGCGAGGAGCAATCAGCCCCAGCATTTT | CSAREGARSNQPQHF
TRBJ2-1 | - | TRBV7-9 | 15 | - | TGTGCCAGCACCCTTAGGGTATGGAAAAACAATGAGCAGTTCTTC | CASTLRVWKNNEQFF
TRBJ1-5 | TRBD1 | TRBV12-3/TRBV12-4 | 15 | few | TGTGCCAGCAGTTTAGGGGACAGGGGCGATCAGCCCCAGCATTTT | CASSLGDRGDQPQHF
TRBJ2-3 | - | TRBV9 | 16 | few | TGTGCCAGCAGCCCAACACAGGGCCAAGGGGTGGATACGCAGTATTTT | CASSPTQGQGVDTQYF
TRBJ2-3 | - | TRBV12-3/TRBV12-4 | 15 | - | TGTGCCAGCAGTTTAGCGCCTAGTCCGACAGATACGCAGTATTTT | CASSLAPSPTDTQYF
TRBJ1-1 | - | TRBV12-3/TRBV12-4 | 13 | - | TGTGCCTCAAAAATTCGGGAGTACACTGAAGCTTTCTTT | CASKIREYTEAFF
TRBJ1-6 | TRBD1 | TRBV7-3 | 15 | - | TGTGCCAGCAGCTTAACGGGACAGGGAAATTCACCCCTCCACTTT | CASSLTGQGNSPLHF
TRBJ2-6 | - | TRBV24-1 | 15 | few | TGTGCCACCAGTGGAGGTGGCTCTGGGGCCAACGTCCTGACTTTC | CATSGGGSGANVLTF
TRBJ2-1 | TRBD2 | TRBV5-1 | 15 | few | TGCGCCAGCAGCCCCATTGGCGGGAGGAACAATGAGCAGTTCTTC | CASSPIGGRNNEQFF
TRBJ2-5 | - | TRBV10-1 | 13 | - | TGCGCCAGCAGGGAAGAGGGTAGGGAGACCCAGTACTTC | CASREEGRETQYF
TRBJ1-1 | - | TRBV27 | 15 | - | TGTGCCAACAGTTTAAGGGGCAGAACCGACACTGAAGCTTTCTTT | CANSLRGRTDTEAFF
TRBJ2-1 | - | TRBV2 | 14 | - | TGTGCCAGCAGTGAAGGGGGCCTAGCGCCTGAGCAGTTCTTC | CASSEGGLAPEQFF
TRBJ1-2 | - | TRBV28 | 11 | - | TGTGCCACGAACAGGGAGACGGGTCACACCTTC | CATNRETGHTF
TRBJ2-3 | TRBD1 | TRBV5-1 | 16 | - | TGCGCCAGCAGCTCCACAGGCCCCAGGGGGCTGGATACGCAGTATTTT | CASSSTGPRGLDTQYF
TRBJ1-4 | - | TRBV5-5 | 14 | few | TGTGCCAGCCGTTCCGGGGGCGCAAATGAAAAACTGTTTTTT | CASRSGGANEKLFF
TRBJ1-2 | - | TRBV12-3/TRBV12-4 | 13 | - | TGTGCCAGCAGTTATCAGGACCGCCGGGGCTACACCTTC | CASSYQDRRGYTF
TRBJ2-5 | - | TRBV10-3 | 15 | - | TGTGCCATCAGTGGTGGGCCAGGGGAGTCAGAGACCCAGTACTTC | CAISGGPGESETQYF
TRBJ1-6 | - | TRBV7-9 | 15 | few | TGTGCCAGCAGCTCCCCTAAGGCAGGGGATTCACCCCTCCACTTT | CASSSPKAGDSPLHF
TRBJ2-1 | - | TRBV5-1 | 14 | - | TGCGCCAGCAGCCTACAGACAGCCTCCAATGAGCAGTTCTTC | CASSLQTASNEQFF
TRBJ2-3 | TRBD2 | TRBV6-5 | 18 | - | TGTGCCAGCAGTTACTCGGGACTAGCGGGAGTTCGGGCAGATACGCAGTATTTT | CASSYSGLAGVRADTQYF
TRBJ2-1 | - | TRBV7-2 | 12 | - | TGTGCCAGCAGCCAACTTAACAATGAGCAGTTCTTC | CASSQLNNEQFF
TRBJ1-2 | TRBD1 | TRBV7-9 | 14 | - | TGTGCCAGCAGCCCCAGGACAGGGTCGCATGGCTACACCTTC | CASSPRTGSHGYTF
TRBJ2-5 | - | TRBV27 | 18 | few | TGTGCCAGCAGTCCTACCAGGGGAATAAGTATGGTGGAAGAGACCCAGTACTTC | CASSPTRGISMVEETQYF
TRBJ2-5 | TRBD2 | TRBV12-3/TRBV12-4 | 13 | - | TGTGCCAGCAGGACGGGACTAGCTGGGACCCAGTACTTC | CASRTGLAGTQYF
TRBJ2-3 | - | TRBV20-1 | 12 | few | TGCAGTGCTAGCGCGGCCTCAGATACGCAGTATTTT | CSASAASDTQYF
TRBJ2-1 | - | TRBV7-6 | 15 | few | TGTGCCAGCAGCTTTCAAGGCTCCCCTCGGAATGAGCAGTTCTTC | CASSFQGSPRNEQFF
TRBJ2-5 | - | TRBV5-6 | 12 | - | TGTGCCAGCAGCCACCTCCAAGAGACCCAGTACTTC | CASSHLQETQYF
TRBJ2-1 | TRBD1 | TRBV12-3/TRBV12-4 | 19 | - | TGTGCCAGCAGTTTTTATGCTGGGGTAGGGGGGACAGGGGACAATGAGCAGTTCTTC | CASSFYAGVGGTGDNEQFF
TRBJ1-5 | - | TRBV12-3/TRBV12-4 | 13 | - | TGTGCCAGCAGTTTAGCCTGGACCCGCACCCAGCATTTT | CASSLAWTRTQHF
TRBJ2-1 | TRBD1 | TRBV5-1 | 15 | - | TGCGCCAGCAGCCCCGGGACAGATTTCTACAATGAGCAGTTCTTC | CASSPGTDFYNEQFF
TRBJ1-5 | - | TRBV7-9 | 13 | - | TGTTCCAGCAGCTTGTGGAGCAATCAGCCCCAGCATTTT | CSSSLWSNQPQHF
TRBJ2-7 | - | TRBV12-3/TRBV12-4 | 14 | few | TGTGCCAGCAGTCCAGGGATCGGCCGCTACGAGCAGTACTTC | CASSPGIGRYEQYF
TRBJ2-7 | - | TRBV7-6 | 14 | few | TGTGCCAGCAGCGTCGGGGGTTACCCCTACGAGCAGTACTTC | CASSVGGYPYEQYF
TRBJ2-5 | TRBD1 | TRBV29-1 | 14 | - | TGCAGCGTTGATCTACAGGGGGTCCAAGAGACCCAGTACTTC | CSVDLQGVQETQYF